This T cell receptor (beta chain) was recovered during a study of spatial heterogeneity in lung cancer. Across the whole study: There were consistently more beta-chain sequences detected than alpha-chain sequences. The average appearance count of each unique TCR and UMI combination in raw reads was more than nine.

A unique molecular identifier was attached to every TCR cDNA molecule. TCRdb passed the 5' RACE reads through MiXCR, listing each CDR3 protein once. This sample yields under 75,000 distinct CDR3 sequences, of which about 14% are seen a single time; approximately 7.2% belongs to the top ten. As to time point: sample taken at primary tumor resection. Tumor, nontumor lung or frozen PBMC supplied whole RNA, sequenced without sorting. Donation came from roughly 72 patients with untreated early-stage non-small cell lung cancer. The CDR3 consists of 11 residues. Trimming removed 8 bases from V and 5 bases from J, with 9 bases in between. This clonotype occurred a few times.

The chain joins TRBV12-3 or TRBV12-4 to TRBJ1-1; D is ambiguous. The clonotype comes from a male donor with early-stage non-small cell lung cancer. This specimen consisted of PBMCs, obtained at surgery. CDR3 region: CASWTGTEAFF. CDR3 DNA sequence: TGTGCCAGCTGGACGGGGACTGAAGCTTTCTTT.